These 30 T cell receptor beta chains originate from one sample sequenced in a study of blood T cell repertoires in COVID-19. Libraries were prepared by immunoSEQ multiplex PCR; TCRdb keeps only in-frame clonotypes and omits some of them. The top ten clones hold around 1.6% of a sample with about 70,000 clones, around 90% of them seen once. The sequenced sample consisted of peripheral blood. All receptors come from a man aged 50 to 59 with acute or convalescent COVID-19.

The chain links TRBV3-1 (or the pseudogene TRBV3-2) to TRBJ2-2, with D tentatively TRBD1 (6 bases). Germline values: CDR1 LGHDT, CDR2 YNNKEL (reference sequence). The CDR3 runs 17 residues. The V end lost 1 base, the J end lost 0 bases, and 12 bases lay between the germline ends. This chain's CDR3 is CASSQGGPGPNTGELFF. CDR3 DNA: TGTGCCAGCAGCCAAGGGGGGCCGGGACCGAACACCGGGGAGCTGTTTTTT.

This clone showed up just a few times. This rearrangement joins TRBV4-2 to TRBJ2-1; D is perhaps TRBD2 (6 bases). CDR1 and CDR2 (germline): LGHNA, YNFKEQ. The CDR3 loop spans 13 amino acids. The V gene lost 5 bases and the J gene lost 4 bases, with 9 bases spanning the gap. The CDR3 sequence: CASSGDFYNEQFF. The CDR3 nucleotides are TGTGCCAGCAGCGGGGACTTTTACAATGAGCAGTTCTTC.

The gene calls are TRBV18 and TRBJ2-1, with 7 nucleotides matching TRBD1. CDR1 is KGHSH, CDR2 LQKENI, per germline. Trimming cost V 6 bases and J 0 bases; bases outside gene matches: 8. The CDR3 consists of 16 residues. The CDR3 nucleotides read TGTGCCAGCTCTCCCCAGACAGGGTCCTCCTACAATGAGCAGTTCTTC. Translated, it gives CASSPQTGSSYNEQFF.

As regards this clone: This CDR3 is also generated by other DNA sequences in the sample. The chain has TRBV27 and TRBJ2-2; no firm D call. V was shortened by 3 bases and J by 4 bases, with 6 bases between the two germline ends. Germline V gene sequence: CDR1 MNHEY, CDR2 SMNVEV (reference sequence). This CDR3 is built from 13 residues. CDR3 residues: CASSFGGTGELFF. The CDR3 DNA sequence: TGTGCCAGCAGTTTTGGCGGCACCGGGGAGCTGTTTTTT.

The chain employs TRBV28 and TRBJ2-7; TRBD1 agrees at 12 bases. The CDR3 length is 15 residues. Germline loops: CDR1 MDHEN, CDR2 SYDVKM. Germline trimming cut 5 bases from V and 3 bases from J; bases unmatched to any gene: 5. The CDR3 spells CASSGTGGVRYEQYF. The CDR3 DNA follows: TGTGCCAGCAGTGGGACAGGGGGCGTTCGCTACGAGCAGTACTTC.

This sequence joins TRBV28 and TRBJ2-6; D gene uncertain. This CDR3 has 16 residues. CDR1 is MDHEN and CDR2 is SYDVKM in the germline V gene. Trimming took 7 bases from V and 0 from J, leaving 13 bases between them. The CDR3 spells CASNEAVTSGANVLTF. The CDR3 DNA reads TGTGCCAGCAATGAGGCTGTTACCTCTGGGGCCAACGTCCTGACTTTC.

The chain links TRBV6-1 to TRBJ1-1; D ambiguous. The V end lost 0 bases, the J end lost 3 bases, and 8 bases lay between the germline ends. CDR3 length: 14 amino acids. Germline CDR1 MNHNS, CDR2 SASEGT. For the CDR3, the DNA is TGTGCCAGCAGTGAAGCCTGGGCATACACTGAAGCTTTCTTT. It encodes CASSEAWAYTEAFF.

This chain joins TRBV7-9 and TRBJ1-1; a possible D gene is TRBD1 (6 bases). V was clipped by 8 bases and J by 6 bases, with 16 bases between them. The CDR3 has 13 amino acids. Germline values: CDR1 SEHNR, CDR2 FQNEAQ (reference sequence). The DNA of the CDR3 is TGTGCCAGCCCATCGGGGGGGCCCCCTGAAGCTTTCTTT. This translates into CASPSGGPPEAFF.

V usage is TRBV30 and J usage is TRBJ1-6; the D is unclear. Per the germline V gene, CDR1 is GTSNPN and CDR2 is SVGIG (reference sequence). Trimming shortened V by 7 bases and J by 4 bases, and 14 bases separated the two germline ends. The CDR3 is made up of 14 amino acids. CDR3 in amino acids: CASMWQEYNSPLHF. CDR3 DNA sequence: TGTGCCTCAATGTGGCAGGAATATAATTCACCCCTCCACTTT.

The V gene is TRBV7-2, the J gene TRBJ1-3; 7 bases match TRBD1. Losses at the gene ends were 5 bases for V and 3 bases for J; bases not matched to a gene: 4. This CDR3 comprises 14 residues. The germline CDR1 and CDR2 sequences are SGHTA and FQGNSA. CDR3 nucleotides: TGTGCCAGCAGCATTACAGGGGTTGGAAACACCATATATTTT. The encoded protein is CASSITGVGNTIYF. The whole variable domain, remainder taken from reference TRBV7-2 and TRBJ1-3, is GAGVSQSPSNKVTEKGKDVELRCDPISGHTALYWYRQSLGQGLEFLIYFQGNSAPDKSGLPSDRFSAERTGGSVSTLTIQRTQQEDSAVYLCASSITGVGNTIYFGEGSWLTVV.

The J gene is TRBJ2-1, the V gene TRBV4-1; perhaps TRBD2 as D (6 bases). V lost 1 base to trimming and J lost 9 bases, with 16 bases between them. From germline, CDR1 is MGHRA and CDR2 YSYEKL. The CDR3 totals 15 residues. In nucleotides, the CDR3 is TGCGCCAGCAGCCAAGCCACTCGGGGGTCGTTTGAGCAGTTCTTC. Translation: CASSQATRGSFEQFF.

The chain joins TRBV29-1 to TRBJ2-7; TRBD2 matches 7 bases. V was pared by 6 bases and J by 2 bases, with 13 bases of the junction left unmatched. The CDR3 runs to 15 residues. Germline-derived CDR1 and CDR2 are SQVTM and ANQGSEA. The CDR3 nucleotides are TGCAGCGTGGGGCTCCCCGGGAGGCCACCCTACGAGCAGTACTTC. Encoded protein: CSVGLPGRPPYEQYF.

The J gene is TRBJ1-5, the V gene TRBV28; D is uncertain. CDR1 is MDHEN and CDR2 is SYDVKM in the germline V gene. Trimming stripped 5 bases from V and 0 bases from J, with 8 bases between. The CDR3 totals 14 residues. In DNA, the CDR3 is TGTGCCAGCAGTGGGAGCCTTAGCAATCAGCCCCAGCATTTT. This encodes CASSGSLSNQPQHF.

The chain links TRBV6-5 to TRBJ2-7; 12 bases agree with TRBD1. V was clipped by 0 bases and J by 7 bases; unmatched bases: 7. Germline V gives CDR1 MNHEY, CDR2 SVGAGI. CDR3 length: 16 amino acids. CDR3: CASSYSVGTGGSEQYV. CDR3 DNA: TGTGCCAGCAGTTACTCGGTAGGGACAGGGGGCTCAGAGCAGTACGTC.

V usage is TRBV7-9 and J usage is TRBJ2-7; 13 bases agree with TRBD2. Per the germline V gene, CDR1 is SEHNR and CDR2 is FQNEAQ (reference sequence). The CDR3 length is 18 residues. With V trimmed by 4 bases and J by 0 bases, 9 bases remained unmatched. CDR3 in DNA: TGTGCCAGCAGCTCGCCGGGACTAGCGGGGAAAAGCTCCTACGAGCAGTACGTC. It specifies CASSSPGLAGKSSYEQYV.

V gene TRBV28 combines with J gene TRBJ1-5; D is unclear. This CDR3 region has 14 residues. Deletions cut 6 bases from V and 0 bases from J, with 9 bases between. CDR1 is MDHEN, CDR2 SYDVKM, per germline. CDR3 DNA: TGTGCCAGCAGCTCGGGTTATAGCAATCAGCCCCAGCATTTT. Encoded protein: CASSSGYSNQPQHF.

This chain links TRBV20-1 with TRBJ2-7, with 7 bases matching TRBD2. The CDR3 length is 13 residues. Germline V CDR1 and CDR2: DFQATT, SNEGSKA (reference sequence). V shed 3 bases and J 2 bases; nucleotides not matched to a gene: 4. The CDR3 is CSASRRGAYEQYV. The CDR3 region has the DNA TGCAGTGCTAGTCGCCGGGGGGCCTACGAGCAGTACGTC.

The chain couples TRBV7-9 to TRBJ2-5; unclear D gene. The length of the CDR3 is 12 residues. Trimming pared 5 bases from V and 5 bases from J, leaving 9 bases between. Germline lookup yields CDR1 SEHNR and CDR2 FQNEAQ (reference sequence). In DNA form, the CDR3 reads TGTGCCAGCAGCCCGGTGCGGGAGACCCAGTACTTC. It specifies CASSPVRETQYF.

The V gene is TRBV2, the J gene TRBJ1-3; possibly TRBD1 for D (6 bases). CDR3 length: 13 amino acids. The germline V gene encodes CDR1 SNHLY and CDR2 FYNNEI. V was cut by 6 bases and J by 1 base, with 7 bases left in between. The CDR3 DNA sequence: TGTGCCAGCAGACAGGGTTCTGGAAACACCATATATTTT. It yields the protein CASRQGSGNTIYF.

CDR3 sequence reads: CASSVGSYNEQFF. The CDR3 bases are TGTGCCAGCAGTGTGGGCAGTTACAATGAGCAGTTCTTC. The chain employs TRBV2 and TRBJ2-1, with unresolved D. CDR3 length: 13 residues. CDR1 is SNHLY, CDR2 FYNNEI, per germline. V lost 4 bases and J 4 bases, leaving 8 bases between the germline ends. Combining the CDR3 with reference TRBV2 and TRBJ2-1 gives the whole variable domain EPEVTQTPSHQVTQMGQEVILRCVPISNHLYFYWYRQILGQKVEFLVSFYNNEISEKSEIFDDQFSVERPDGSNFTLKIRSTKLEDSAMYFCASSVGSYNEQFFGPGTRLTVL.

V is TRBV30 and J is TRBJ2-7; 10 positions agree with TRBD1. The V and J ends lost 2 bases and 2 bases, in that order; junction bases with no gene match: 9. The CDR3 has 16 residues. The germline CDR1 and CDR2 sequences are GTSNPN and SVGIG (reference sequence). The CDR3 spells CAWSSKDRGLPYEQYV. CDR3 DNA: TGTGCCTGGAGTTCTAAGGACAGGGGGTTACCCTACGAGCAGTACGTC.

This chain connects TRBV27 to TRBJ2-7, with D perhaps matching TRBD1 (6 bases). CDR3 length equals 15 residues. V lost 6 bases, J lost 0 bases, and 15 bases lay in between. Germline CDR1 is MNHEY and CDR2 is SMNVEV (reference sequence). CDR3 bases: TGTGCCAGCAGACTTCTTCAGGGGAGCTCCTACGAGCAGTACGTC. It is translated as CASRLLQGSSYEQYV.

The CDR3 loop is CASSLRQSQGTQYF. In nucleotides, the CDR3 is TGTGCCAGCAGCTTGAGACAGTCCCAGGGCACCCAGTACTTC. The chain couples TRBV7-2 to TRBJ2-5; perhaps TRBD1 as D (5 bases). This CDR3 is 14 amino acids long. From germline, CDR1 is SGHTA and CDR2 FQGNSA. V lost 3 bases, J lost 8 bases, and 16 bases lay in between.

This clone was observed a few times. J is TRBJ2-3 and V is TRBV5-5; 9 positions match TRBD2. Looked up from germline, CDR1 is SGHKS and CDR2 is YYEKEE (reference sequence). With 4 bases clipped from V and 1 base from J, the junction kept 1 base outside the gene matches. This CDR3 has 14 amino acids. The CDR3 bases are TGTGCCAGCAGCGAGCGGGGGGGCACAGATACGCAGTATTTT. Residues: CASSERGGTDTQYF.

The chain employs TRBV18 and TRBJ1-2; D is unclear. Germline loops: CDR1 KGHSH, CDR2 LQKENI. The CDR3 is 13 residues long. Trimming took off 3 bases at V and 8 bases at J, with 13 bases between the two ends. As DNA, the CDR3 is TGTGCCAGCTCACCGCCGAATCGAGGGGGCTACACCTTC. Amino acid sequence: CASSPPNRGGYTF.

The V and J genes are TRBV6-5 and TRBJ1-1, with D maybe TRBD1 (6 bases). Trimming pared 6 bases from V and 2 bases from J, leaving 13 bases between. Germline V gene sequence: CDR1 MNHEY, CDR2 SVGAGI. CDR3 length equals 14 residues. The CDR3 DNA reads as TGTGCCAGCAGATACACAGGGCCAAACACTGAAGCTTTCTTT. This gives the protein CASRYTGPNTEAFF.

The chain carries TRBV2 and TRBJ2-2; TRBD2 aligns across 8 bases. V trimming: 3 bases; J trimming: 4 bases; junction bases outside the gene matches: 7. Germline V gene data show CDR1 as SNHLY and CDR2 as FYNNEI. This CDR3 has 16 amino acids. The CDR3 reads CASSEGAGGFTGELFF. The CDR3 DNA reads as TGTGCCAGCAGTGAGGGTGCGGGAGGATTCACCGGGGAGCTGTTTTTT.

The V call is TRBV11-3, the J call TRBJ2-7, with D possibly being TRBD2 (7 bases). Per the germline V gene, CDR1 is SGHNT and CDR2 is YENEEA. Trimming took 1 base from V and 0 from J, leaving 16 bases between them. The CDR3 has 17 residues. The CDR3 DNA reads TGTGCCAGCAGCTTAGGGGAGGGAGGGGGGAGCTCCTACGAGCAGTACGTC. It translates to CASSLGEGGGSSYEQYV.

The chain uses TRBV4-1 and TRBJ1-1; D gene unclear. This CDR3 comprises 15 residues. The V gene's germline CDR1 is MGHRA and CDR2 YSYEKL. The ends were cut back, 4 bases at V and 0 bases at J, with 12 bases in the middle. The CDR3 DNA sequence: TGCGCCAGCAGCCTGGGTGAGGGCATGAACACTGAAGCTTTCTTT. Its translation is CASSLGEGMNTEAFF.

CDR3 protein: CASSGRYNTGELFF. The DNA for the CDR3 is TGTGCCAGCAGTGGTCGGTATAACACCGGGGAGCTGTTTTTT. The rearrangement joins TRBV2 to TRBJ2-2; D is ambiguous. V was cut by 4 bases and J by 2 bases, with 8 bases left in between. Germline V gives CDR1 SNHLY, CDR2 FYNNEI. This CDR3 contains 14 residues.